Below are 14 T cell receptor beta chains sequenced from a single sample in a study of cytomegalovirus exposure and HLA in healthy donors. The primer mix had 60 Vbeta and 13 Jbeta primers. The assay was immunoSEQ multiplex PCR, and TCRdb's table has in-frame clones only and misses some. The sample consists of 150,000 to 200,000 clones, roughly 74% of them appearing once. The specimen sequenced was PBMCs. These receptors were obtained from a woman aged 25-40 years in good health and CMV-seropositive.

CDR3 loop: CASSVWRGSEEQYF. For the CDR3, the DNA is TGTGCCAGCAGCGTATGGCGGGGGTCTGAGGAGCAGTACTTC. This chain connects TRBV9 to TRBJ2-7; 7 bases are shared with TRBD2. V trimming: 1 base; J trimming: 7 bases; junction bases outside the gene matches: 8. Germline-derived CDR1 and CDR2 are SGDLS and YYNGEE. The CDR3 is 14 amino acids. The full variable domain, with the rest looked up from reference TRBV9 and TRBJ2-7, is DSGVTQTPKHLITATGQRVTLRCSPRSGDLSVYWYQQSLDQGLQFLIQYYNGEERAKGNILERFSAQQFPDLHSELNLSSLELGDSALYFCASSVWRGSEEQYFGPGTRLTVT.

This clone turned up a few times. The chain carries TRBV6-6 and TRBJ1-5; possibly TRBD1 for D (5 bases). The CDR3 totals 15 residues. Germline V gene lookup returns CDR1 MNHNY and CDR2 SVGAGI (reference sequence). V was pared by 2 bases and J by 3 bases, with 11 bases between. The CDR3 region has the DNA TGTGCCAGCAGTTACACGCGGGGGGACAATCAGCCCCAGCATTTT. Its translation: CASSYTRGDNQPQHF.

The chain has TRBV6-5 and TRBJ2-7; D is undetermined. V was clipped by 8 bases and J by 1 base, with 15 bases between them. The CDR3 sequence is 14 residues long. Germline V gives CDR1 MNHEY, CDR2 SVGAGI. As DNA, the CDR3 is TGTGCCAGCCATAAATTCAGTCCGTCCTACGAGCAGTACTTC. Translating gives CASHKFSPSYEQYF.

The rearrangement joins TRBV6-1 to TRBJ1-2; 8 positions agree with TRBD1. CDR1 and CDR2 (germline): MNHNS, SASEGT. The junction had 7 bases not matched to a gene; V was cut back by 7 bases and J by 3 bases. The CDR3 extends over 14 amino acids. CDR3 region: CASTWNRGDYGYTF. The CDR3 region has the DNA TGTGCCAGCACTTGGAACAGGGGGGACTATGGCTACACCTTC.

The chain is built from TRBV16 and TRBJ1-2; TRBD1 might be the D (6 bases). V was trimmed by 1 base and J by 4 bases, leaving 16 bases between them. This CDR3 has 16 amino acids. Germline assignment: CDR1 KGHSY and CDR2 FQNENV. The CDR3 loop is CASSQYILGHLYGYTF. The CDR3 coding sequence is TGTGCCAGCAGCCAATATATTTTGGGACACCTCTATGGCTACACCTTC.

This clone is a singleton in its sample. This sequence joins TRBV7-9 and TRBJ2-7; 7 bases are shared with TRBD2. The CDR3 has 13 amino acids. Unmatched junction bases numbered 3, after V lost 3 bases and J lost 4 bases. The germline V gene encodes CDR1 SEHNR and CDR2 FQNEAQ (reference sequence). CDR3 DNA: TGTGCCAGCAGCTTCCAGGGAGGGTACGAGCAGTACTTC. Protein: CASSFQGGYEQYF.

The chain joins TRBV13 to TRBJ1-3, with a possible D match to TRBD1 (5 bases). The ends were cut back, 5 bases at V and 4 bases at J, with 15 bases in the middle. Germline CDR1 PRHDT, CDR2 FYEKMQ (reference sequence). This CDR3 spans 15 amino acids. Here the CDR3 DNA reads TGTGCCAGCAGCGAAAGGGGTAGAGAGGGAAACACCATATATTTT. It translates to CASSERGREGNTIYF.

This clone showed up just once. The genes are TRBV19 and TRBJ2-6, with TRBD1 as a possible D gene (6 bases). Trimming removed 7 bases from V and 2 bases from J, with 15 bases in between. CDR1 and CDR2 from the germline V gene are LNHDA and SQIVND (reference sequence). The CDR3 runs to 16 residues. In DNA, the CDR3 is TGTGCCAGTAAGGGGGAAGGATGGACTGGGGCCAACGTCCTGACTTTC. Its protein product is CASKGEGWTGANVLTF.

This chain uses TRBV6-6 with TRBJ2-5; D unresolved. The CDR3 spans 14 residues. Trimming removed 2 bases at V and 5 bases at J, with 12 bases between. Per the germline V gene, CDR1 is MNHNY and CDR2 is SVGAGI (reference sequence). The CDR3 protein is CASSYPTPGETQYF. Here the CDR3 DNA reads TGTGCCAGCAGTTACCCGACCCCCGGGGAGACCCAGTACTTC.

The gene calls are TRBV5-5 and TRBJ1-2; TRBD1 might be the D (6 bases). This CDR3 region has 16 residues. Trimming cost V 4 bases and J 7 bases, with 23 bases left between them. The germline V gene encodes CDR1 SGHKS and CDR2 YYEKEE (reference sequence). The CDR3 DNA reads as TGTGCCAGCAGCCTACCCGCGGGGGCGCCGATTATTGGCTACACCTTC. This encodes CASSLPAGAPIIGYTF.

The rearrangement uses TRBV4-2 and TRBJ2-7; 14 bases are shared with TRBD2. CDR1 is LGHNA, CDR2 YNFKEQ, per germline. The CDR3 length is 16 residues. V shed 1 base, J shed 6 bases, and the junction held 5 bases outside the gene matches. The CDR3 is CASSQGTSGGKAEQYF. CDR3 DNA sequence: TGTGCCAGCAGCCAAGGGACTAGCGGGGGGAAGGCCGAGCAGTACTTC.

This clone was detected a few times. The rearrangement links TRBV19 to TRBJ2-5; D is perhaps TRBD2 (5 bases). Per germline, CDR1 LNHDA and CDR2 SQIVND (reference sequence). Trimming cost V 2 bases and J 0 bases, with 7 bases left between them. This CDR3 has 14 residues. Here the CDR3 DNA reads TGTGCCAGTAGTATAAGAGGGAACCAAGAGACCCAGTACTTC. Translation: CASSIRGNQETQYF.

The V call is TRBV5-8, the J call TRBJ2-7; D unclear. The V gene's germline CDR1 is SGHTS and CDR2 YDEGEE. V was clipped by 3 bases and J by 2 bases, with 12 bases between them. CDR3 length: 14 amino acids. CDR3 region: CASSSDSLPYEQYF. The CDR3 DNA is TGTGCCAGCAGCTCCGACTCCCTCCCCTACGAGCAGTACTTC. Full variable domain (outside the CDR3, taken from reference TRBV5-8 and TRBJ2-7): EAGVTQSPTHLIKTRGQQATLRCSPISGHTSVYWYQQALGLGLQFLLWYDEGEERNRGNFPPRFSGRQFPNYSSELNVNALELEDSALYLCASSSDSLPYEQYFGPGTRLTVT.

This clone was counted at least ten times. This sample includes further DNA sequences coding for the same CDR3. This chain links TRBV28 with TRBJ1-2, with 8 positions matching TRBD1. The CDR3 totals 12 residues. CDR1 MDHEN and CDR2 SYDVKM come from the germline V gene. With 3 bases clipped from V and 8 bases from J, the junction kept 2 bases outside the gene matches. The CDR3 loop reads CASSFGTGGYTF. DNA for the CDR3: TGTGCCAGCAGTTTTGGGACAGGCGGCTACACCTTC.